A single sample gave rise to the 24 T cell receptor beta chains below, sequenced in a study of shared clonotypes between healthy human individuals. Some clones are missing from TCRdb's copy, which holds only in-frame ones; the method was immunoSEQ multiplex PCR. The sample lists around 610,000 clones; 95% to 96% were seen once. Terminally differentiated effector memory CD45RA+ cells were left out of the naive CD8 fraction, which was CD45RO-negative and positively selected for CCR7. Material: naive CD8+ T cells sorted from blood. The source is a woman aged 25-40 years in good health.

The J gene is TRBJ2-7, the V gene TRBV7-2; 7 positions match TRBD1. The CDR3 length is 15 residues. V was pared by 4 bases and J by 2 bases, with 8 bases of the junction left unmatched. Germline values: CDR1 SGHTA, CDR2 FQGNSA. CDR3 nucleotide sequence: TGTGCCAGCAGCTATCTACAGGGGTGGGCCTACGAGCAGTACTTC. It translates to CASSYLQGWAYEQYF.

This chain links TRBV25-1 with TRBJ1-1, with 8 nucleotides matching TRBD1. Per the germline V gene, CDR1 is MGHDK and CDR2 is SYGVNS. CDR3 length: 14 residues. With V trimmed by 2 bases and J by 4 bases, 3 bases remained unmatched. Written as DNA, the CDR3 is TGTGCCAGCAGTGAACAAACAGGGGGCACTGAAGCTTTCTTT. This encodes CASSEQTGGTEAFF.

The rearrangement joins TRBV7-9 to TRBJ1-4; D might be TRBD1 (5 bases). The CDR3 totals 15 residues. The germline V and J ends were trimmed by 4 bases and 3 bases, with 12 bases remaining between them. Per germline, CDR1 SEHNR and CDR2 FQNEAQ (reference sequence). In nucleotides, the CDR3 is TGTGCCAGCAGCTCCCGAGGGGAGGCTAATGAAAAACTGTTTTTT. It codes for CASSSRGEANEKLFF.

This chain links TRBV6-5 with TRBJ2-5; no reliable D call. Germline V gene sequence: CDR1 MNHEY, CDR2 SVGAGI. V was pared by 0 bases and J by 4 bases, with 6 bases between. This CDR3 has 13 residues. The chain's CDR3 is CASSYSRAETQYF. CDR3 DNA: TGTGCCAGCAGTTACTCCCGTGCAGAGACCCAGTACTTC.

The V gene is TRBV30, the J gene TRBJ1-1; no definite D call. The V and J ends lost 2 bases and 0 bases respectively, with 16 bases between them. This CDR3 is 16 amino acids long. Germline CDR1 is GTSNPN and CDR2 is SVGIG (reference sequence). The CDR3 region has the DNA TGTGCCTGGAGTCAAACGGGAGAAGCGATGAACACTGAAGCTTTCTTT. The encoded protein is CAWSQTGEAMNTEAFF.

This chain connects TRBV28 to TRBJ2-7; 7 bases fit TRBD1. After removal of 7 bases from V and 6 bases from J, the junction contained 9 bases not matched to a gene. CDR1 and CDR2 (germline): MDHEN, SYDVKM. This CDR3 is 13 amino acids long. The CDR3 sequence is CASTEDRVAEQYF. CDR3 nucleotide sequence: TGTGCCAGCACCGAAGACAGGGTTGCCGAGCAGTACTTC.

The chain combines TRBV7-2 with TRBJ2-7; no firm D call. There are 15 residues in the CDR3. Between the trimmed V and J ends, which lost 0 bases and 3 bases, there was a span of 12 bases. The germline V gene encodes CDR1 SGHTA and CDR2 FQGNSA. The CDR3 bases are TGTGCCAGCAGCTTAGCTGGTGATACCAACTACGAGCAGTACTTC. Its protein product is CASSLAGDTNYEQYF.

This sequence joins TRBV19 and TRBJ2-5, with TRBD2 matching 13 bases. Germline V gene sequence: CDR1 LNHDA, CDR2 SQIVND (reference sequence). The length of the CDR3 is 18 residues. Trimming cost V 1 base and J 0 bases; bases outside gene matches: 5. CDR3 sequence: CASSIVGTSGEYQETQYF. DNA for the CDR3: TGTGCCAGTAGTATAGTCGGGACTAGCGGGGAGTACCAAGAGACCCAGTACTTC. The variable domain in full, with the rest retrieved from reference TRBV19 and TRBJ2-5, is DGGITQSPKYLFRKEGQNVTLSCEQNLNHDAMYWYRQDPGQGLRLIYYSQIVNDFQKGDIAEGYSVSREKKESFPLTVTSAQKNPTAFYLCASSIVGTSGEYQETQYFGPGTRLLVL.

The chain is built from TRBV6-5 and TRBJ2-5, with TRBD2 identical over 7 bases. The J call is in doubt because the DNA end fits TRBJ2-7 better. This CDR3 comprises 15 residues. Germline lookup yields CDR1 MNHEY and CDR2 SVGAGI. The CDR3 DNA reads TGTGCCAGCAGTCACGATGTGGGAGGGCTCTACGAGCAGTACTTC. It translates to CASSHDVGGLYEQYF.

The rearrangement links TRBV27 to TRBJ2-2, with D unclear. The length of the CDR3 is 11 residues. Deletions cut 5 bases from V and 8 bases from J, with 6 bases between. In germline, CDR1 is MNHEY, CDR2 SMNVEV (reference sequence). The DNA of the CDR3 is TGTGCCAGCAGTCGTGGAGGGGAGCTGTTTTTT. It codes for CASSRGGELFF.

The CDR3 sequence is CAWSWGAGANVLTF. The CDR3 nucleotides are TGTGCCTGGAGTTGGGGTGCTGGGGCCAACGTCCTGACTTTC. This chain joins TRBV30 and TRBJ2-6; D is undetermined. Germline lookup yields CDR1 GTSNPN and CDR2 SVGIG (reference sequence). V lost 2 bases, J lost 2 bases, and 7 bases lay in between. CDR3 length equals 14 residues.

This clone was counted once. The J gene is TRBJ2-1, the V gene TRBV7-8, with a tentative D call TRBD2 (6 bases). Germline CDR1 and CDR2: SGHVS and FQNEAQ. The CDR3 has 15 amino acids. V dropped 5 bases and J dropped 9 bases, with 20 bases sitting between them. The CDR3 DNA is TGTGCCAGCAGCCCCAGACTAGGGGTAAACGGTGAGCAGTTCTTC. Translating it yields CASSPRLGVNGEQFF.

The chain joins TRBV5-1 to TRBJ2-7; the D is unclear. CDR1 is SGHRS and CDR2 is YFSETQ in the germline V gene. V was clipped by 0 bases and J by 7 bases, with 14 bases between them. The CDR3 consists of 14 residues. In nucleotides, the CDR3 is TGCGCCAGCAGCTTGGAGGACCCCGATCGGGAGCAGTACTTC. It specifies CASSLEDPDREQYF.

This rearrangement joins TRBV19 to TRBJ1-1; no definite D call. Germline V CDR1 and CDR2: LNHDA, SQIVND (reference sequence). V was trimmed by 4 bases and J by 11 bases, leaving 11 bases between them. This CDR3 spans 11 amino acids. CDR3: CASSTPAGAFF. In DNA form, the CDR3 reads TGTGCCAGTAGTACCCCTGCGGGGGCTTTCTTT.

The CDR3 DNA is TGTGCCACGACCACAGCCTCCTACAATGAGCAGTTCTTC. Its protein product is CATTTASYNEQFF. This chain joins TRBV28 and TRBJ2-1, with D uncertain. Per germline, CDR1 MDHEN and CDR2 SYDVKM. The CDR3 covers 13 residues. Deletions cut 10 bases from V and 0 bases from J, with 10 bases between.

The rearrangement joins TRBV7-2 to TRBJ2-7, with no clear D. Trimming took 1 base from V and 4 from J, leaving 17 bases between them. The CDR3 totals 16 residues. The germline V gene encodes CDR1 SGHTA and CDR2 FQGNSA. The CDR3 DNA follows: TGTGCCAGCAGCTTAGTGGGTTTAGGGCGATCTTACGAGCAGTACTTC. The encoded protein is CASSLVGLGRSYEQYF.

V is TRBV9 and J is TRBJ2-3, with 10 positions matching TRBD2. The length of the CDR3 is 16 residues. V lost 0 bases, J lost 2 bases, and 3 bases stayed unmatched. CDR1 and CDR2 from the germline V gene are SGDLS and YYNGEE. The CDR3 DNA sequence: TGTGCCAGCAGCGTAGGGACTAGCGGTCTCACAGATACGCAGTATTTT. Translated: CASSVGTSGLTDTQYF.

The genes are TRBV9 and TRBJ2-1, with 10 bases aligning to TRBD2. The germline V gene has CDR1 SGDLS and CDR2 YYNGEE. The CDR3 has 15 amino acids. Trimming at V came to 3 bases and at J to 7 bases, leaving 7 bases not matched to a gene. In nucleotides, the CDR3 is TGTGCCAGCAGCGCCGGGACTAGCGTAAGGAATGAGCAGTTCTTC. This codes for CASSAGTSVRNEQFF.

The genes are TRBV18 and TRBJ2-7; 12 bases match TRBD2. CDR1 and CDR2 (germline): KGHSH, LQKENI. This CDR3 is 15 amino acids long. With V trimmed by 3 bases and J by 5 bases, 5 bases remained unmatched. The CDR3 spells CASSPWSSGRDEQYF. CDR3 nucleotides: TGTGCCAGCTCACCGTGGTCTAGCGGGAGGGACGAGCAGTACTTC.

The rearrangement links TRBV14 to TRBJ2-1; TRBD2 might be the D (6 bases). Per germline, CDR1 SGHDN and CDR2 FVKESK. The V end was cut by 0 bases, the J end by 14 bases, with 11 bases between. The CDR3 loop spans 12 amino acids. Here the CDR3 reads CASSQEGTRKFF. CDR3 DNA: TGTGCCAGCAGCCAAGAGGGGACTCGAAAGTTCTTC. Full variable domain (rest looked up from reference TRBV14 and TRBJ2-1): EAGVTQFPSHSVIEKGQTVTLRCDPISGHDNLYWYRRVMGKEIKFLLHFVKESKQDESGMPNNRFLAERTGGTYSTLKVQPAELEDSGVYFCASSQEGTRKFFGPGTRLTVL.

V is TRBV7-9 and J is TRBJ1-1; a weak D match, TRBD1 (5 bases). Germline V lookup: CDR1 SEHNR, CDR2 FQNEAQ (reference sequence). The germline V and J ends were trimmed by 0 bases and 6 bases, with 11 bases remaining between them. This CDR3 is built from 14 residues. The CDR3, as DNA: TGTGCCAGCAGCTTAGCATCGGACATGTCTGAAGCTTTCTTT. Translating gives CASSLASDMSEAFF.

The CDR3 reads CASSLGRLVGVNEQFF. The CDR3 DNA is TGTGCCAGCAGCTTAGGAAGACTAGTAGGGGTCAATGAGCAGTTCTTC. The chain links TRBV7-7 to TRBJ2-1; maybe TRBD2 (6 bases). V lost 1 base to trimming and J lost 6 bases, with 16 bases between them. The CDR3 is made up of 16 amino acids. Germline V CDR1 and CDR2: SSHAT, FNYEAQ (reference sequence).

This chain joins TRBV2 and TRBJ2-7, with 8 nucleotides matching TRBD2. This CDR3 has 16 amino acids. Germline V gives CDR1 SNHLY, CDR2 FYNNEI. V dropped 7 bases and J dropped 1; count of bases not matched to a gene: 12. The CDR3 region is CASITIPGGESYEQYF. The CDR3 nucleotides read TGTGCCAGCATCACTATCCCGGGGGGGGAATCCTACGAGCAGTACTTC.

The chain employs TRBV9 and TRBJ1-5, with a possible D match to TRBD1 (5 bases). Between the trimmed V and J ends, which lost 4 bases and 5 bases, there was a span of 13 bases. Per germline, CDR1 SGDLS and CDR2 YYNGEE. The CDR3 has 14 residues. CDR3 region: CASSPGAVDQPQHF. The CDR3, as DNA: TGTGCCAGCAGCCCCGGGGCCGTCGATCAGCCCCAGCATTTT.